The rows below give T cell receptor beta chains drawn from one sample of a study of T-cell memory formation after mild COVID-19. TCRdb fed the 5' RACE reads into MiXCR, producing one record per CDR3 protein. The sample includes 210,000 or so distinct CDR3 sequences, about 27% of them seen just once. Sequencing input: PBMCs or a T cell subset sorted from them (not recorded which). The origin of the receptors is an adult woman who had mild COVID-19 (a few samples of this study predate the infection). Cell type and time point are not known. The CDR3 runs from the conserved cysteine through the conserved F or W. The order of the fields is J gene, V gene, clone size, CDR3 protein. Not all rows give a size; the values are once, few, many and, for expanded clones, a class.

TRBJ2-5 | TRBV6-6 | - | CASSYNALAGETQYF
TRBJ2-3 | TRBV2 | - | CASSRDRGGSDTQYF
TRBJ2-7 | TRBV20-1 | few | CSAKGRGRGYEQYF
TRBJ2-1 | TRBV9 | few | CASSVGSSINEQFF
TRBJ1-1 | TRBV5-1 | - | CASSSERHLEAFF
TRBJ2-1 | TRBV4-3 | - | CASSQEGSGPPNEQFF
TRBJ1-3 | TRBV4-1 | few | CASSQDAGSRRLGGNTIYF
TRBJ1-1 | TRBV5-1 | - | CASSLPANTEAFF
TRBJ2-7 | TRBV12-3/TRBV12-4 | - | CASSLGTSGLYEQYF
TRBJ1-2 | TRBV11-3 | few | CASSLEVAGGYTF
TRBJ2-7 | TRBV20-1 | - | CSARQGASYEQYF
TRBJ2-7 | TRBV21-1 | - | CASNRPSSAPYEQYF
TRBJ2-1 | TRBV2 | - | CASSVDSKGWDNEQFF
TRBJ2-3 | TRBV5-1 | few | CASSPGLGITDTQYF
TRBJ2-5 | TRBV5-6 | - | CASSPTSEETQYF
TRBJ2-6 | TRBV5-1 | few | CASSLAGQGAGGANVLTF
TRBJ1-1 | TRBV20-1 | few | CSASSPGQGILNTEAFF
TRBJ2-5 | TRBV5-1 | few | CASSLEGRGLQETQYF
TRBJ2-3 | TRBV14 | few | CASSQDDYPNLSTDTQYF
TRBJ2-5 | TRBV5-1 | - | CASSLEGLRGETQYF
TRBJ2-3 | TRBV7-9 | once | CASSGGGSRDTQYF
TRBJ1-2 | TRBV27 | few | CASSLFGGYGYTF
TRBJ2-5 | TRBV30 | - | CAWSQGHSRGQETQYF
TRBJ2-1 | TRBV10-3 | few | CAISDPGLAGVEYNEQFF
TRBJ2-3 | TRBV27 | few | CASSLKTSGGYTQYF
TRBJ2-7 | TRBV19 | - | CASAEGLAGGNMYEQYF
TRBJ2-7 | TRBV20-1 | - | CSARPGLAGVEQYF
TRBJ2-2 | TRBV24-1 | - | CAIEASAGELFF
TRBJ1-2 | TRBV20-1 | few | CSARDKGQVKGYTF
TRBJ2-7 | TRBV9 | - | CASSVASGHYEQYF
TRBJ1-2 | TRBV18 | - | CASSAGQGAYGYTF
TRBJ2-3 | TRBV11-3 | - | CASSVGSLLTDTQYF
TRBJ1-5 | TRBV10-3 | few | CAISGNRGNQPQHF
TRBJ2-4 | TRBV7-9 | - | CASSFYGSNIQYF
TRBJ2-2 | TRBV7-2 | few | CASSHGLAGVSTGELFF
TRBJ1-2 | TRBV7-2 | few | CASSSTQSKQGRGYTF
TRBJ2-1 | TRBV12-3/TRBV12-4 | - | CASKPGSSYNEQFF
TRBJ1-6 | TRBV6-2/TRBV6-3 | few | CASKGTGTLNSPLHF
TRBJ2-7 | TRBV6-5 | - | CASSYSPPGSSYEQYF
TRBJ1-6 | TRBV6-4 | many | CASSPGQGNSPLHF
TRBJ2-3 | TRBV12-3/TRBV12-4 | - | CASSLNPRVNTQYF
TRBJ2-1 | TRBV2 | once | CASRPTSGSVYNEQFF
TRBJ1-5 | TRBV5-1 | - | CASSLGGFGQPQHF
TRBJ2-5 | TRBV9 | few | CASSPPGTSTETQYF
TRBJ2-7 | TRBV6-2/TRBV6-3 | - | CASSYLTRGEQYF
TRBJ1-5 | TRBV19 | - | CASKDRGNQPQHF
TRBJ2-6 | TRBV28 | - | CASRGTATRGFAGANVLTF
TRBJ2-3 | TRBV7-3 | few | CASSPGADTDTQYF
TRBJ2-7 | TRBV5-1 | many | CASSTTGGYEQYF
TRBJ2-5 | TRBV6-2/TRBV6-3 | - | CASSYGRTQETQYF
TRBJ1-2 | TRBV7-8 | - | CASSLEGQGYYGYTF
TRBJ1-5 | TRBV24-1 | - | CATQGQGNQPQHF
TRBJ1-1 | TRBV20-1 | few | CSARDGSLNTEAFF
TRBJ1-1 | TRBV20-1 | - | CSASRDGGGTEAFF